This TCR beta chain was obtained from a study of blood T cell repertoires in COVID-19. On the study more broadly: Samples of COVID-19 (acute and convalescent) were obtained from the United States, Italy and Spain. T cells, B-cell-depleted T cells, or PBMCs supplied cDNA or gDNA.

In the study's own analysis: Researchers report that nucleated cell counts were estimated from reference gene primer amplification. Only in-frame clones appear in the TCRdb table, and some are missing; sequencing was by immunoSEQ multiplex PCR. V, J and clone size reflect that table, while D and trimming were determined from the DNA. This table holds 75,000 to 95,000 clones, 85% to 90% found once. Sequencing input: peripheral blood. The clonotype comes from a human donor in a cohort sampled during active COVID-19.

This CDR3 is CASSRQGSTEAFF. CDR3 DNA sequence: TGTGCCAGCAGTCGACAGGGGAGCACTGAAGCTTTCTTT. This chain uses TRBV28 with TRBJ1-1; 8 bases map to TRBD1. The J segment lost 4 bases and the V segment lost 5 bases, leaving 3 bases of the junction unmatched. The CDR3 runs to 13 residues. Germline CDR1 is MDHEN and CDR2 is SYDVKM.